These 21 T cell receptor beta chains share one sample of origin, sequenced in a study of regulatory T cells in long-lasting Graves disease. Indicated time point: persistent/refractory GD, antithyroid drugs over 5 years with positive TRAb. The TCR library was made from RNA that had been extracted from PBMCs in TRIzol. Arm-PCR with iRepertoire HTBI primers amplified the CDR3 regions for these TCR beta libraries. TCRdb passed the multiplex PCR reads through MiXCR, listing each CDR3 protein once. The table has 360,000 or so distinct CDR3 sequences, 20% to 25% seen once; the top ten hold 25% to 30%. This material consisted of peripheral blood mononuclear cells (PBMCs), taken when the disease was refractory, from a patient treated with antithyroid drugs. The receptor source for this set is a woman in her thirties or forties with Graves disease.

The CDR3 DNA reads as TGCAGTGCTACGGCTAGCGGGAGGGAGACCCAGTACTTC. This encodes CSATASGRETQYF. This chain joins TRBV20-1 and TRBJ2-5; 11 bases match TRBD2. This CDR3 has 13 residues. Germline V gene data show CDR1 as DFQATT and CDR2 as SNEGSKA (reference sequence). Trimming at V came to 4 bases and at J to 5 bases, leaving 3 bases not matched to a gene.

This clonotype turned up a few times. The CDR3 coding sequence is TGTGCCAGCAGCGCCGACTTCTCCTACAATGAGCAGTTCTTC. It translates to CASSADFSYNEQFF. This rearrangement joins TRBV7-2 to TRBJ2-1; no reliable D call. This CDR3 contains 14 residues. V was cut by 5 bases and J by 0 bases, with 8 bases left in between. The germline V gene encodes CDR1 SGHTA and CDR2 FQGNSA.

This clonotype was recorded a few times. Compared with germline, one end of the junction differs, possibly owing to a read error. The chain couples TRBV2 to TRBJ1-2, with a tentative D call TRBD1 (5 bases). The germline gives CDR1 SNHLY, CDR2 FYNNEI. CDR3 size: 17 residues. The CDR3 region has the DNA TGCGCCAGCAGCCAGCCTACGGCGAAGGGGCCTAACTATGGCTACACCTTC. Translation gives CASSQPTAKGPNYGYTF.

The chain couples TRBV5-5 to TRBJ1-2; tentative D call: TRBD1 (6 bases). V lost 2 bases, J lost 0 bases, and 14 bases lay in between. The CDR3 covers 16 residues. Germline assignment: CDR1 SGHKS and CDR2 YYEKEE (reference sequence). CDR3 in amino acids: CASSFRGQRANYGYTF. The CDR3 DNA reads TGTGCCAGCAGCTTCCGCGGACAGAGAGCTAACTATGGCTACACCTTC.

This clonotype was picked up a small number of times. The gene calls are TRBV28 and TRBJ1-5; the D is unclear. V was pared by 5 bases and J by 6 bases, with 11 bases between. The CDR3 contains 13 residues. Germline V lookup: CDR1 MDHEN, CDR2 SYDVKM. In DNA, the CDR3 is TGTGCCAGCAGTCTCTACGGGTCTCAGCCCCAGCATTTT. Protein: CASSLYGSQPQHF. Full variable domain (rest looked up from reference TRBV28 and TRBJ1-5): DVKVTQSSRYLVKRTGEKVFLECVQDMDHENMFWYRQDPGLGLRLIYFSYDVKMKEKGDIPEGYSVSREKKERFSLILESASTNQTSMYLCASSLYGSQPQHFGDGTRLSIL.

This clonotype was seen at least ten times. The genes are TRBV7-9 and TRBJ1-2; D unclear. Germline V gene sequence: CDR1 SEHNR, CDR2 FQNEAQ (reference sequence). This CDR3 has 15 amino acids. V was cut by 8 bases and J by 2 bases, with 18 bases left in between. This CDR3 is CASGDKGLGNYGYTF. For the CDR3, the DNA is TGTGCCAGCGGGGATAAAGGCCTGGGGAACTATGGCTACACCTTC.

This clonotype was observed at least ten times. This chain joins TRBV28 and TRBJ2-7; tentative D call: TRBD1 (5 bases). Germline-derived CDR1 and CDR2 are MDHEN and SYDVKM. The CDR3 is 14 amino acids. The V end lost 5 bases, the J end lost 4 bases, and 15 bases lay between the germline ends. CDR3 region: CASSRQLGSYEQYF. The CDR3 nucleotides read TGTGCCAGCAGTCGACAGCTTGGAAGTTACGAGCAGTACTTC.

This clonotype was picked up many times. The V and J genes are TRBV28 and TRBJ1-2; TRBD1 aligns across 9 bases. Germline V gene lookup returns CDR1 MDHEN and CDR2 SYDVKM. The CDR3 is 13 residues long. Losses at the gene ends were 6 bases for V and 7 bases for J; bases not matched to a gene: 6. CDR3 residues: CASRYGQGIGYTF. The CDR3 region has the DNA TGTGCCAGCAGATATGGACAGGGGATTGGCTACACCTTC.

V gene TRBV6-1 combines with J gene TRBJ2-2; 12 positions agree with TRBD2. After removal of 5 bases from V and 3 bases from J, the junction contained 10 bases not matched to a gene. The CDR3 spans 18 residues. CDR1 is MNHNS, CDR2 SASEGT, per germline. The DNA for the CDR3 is TGTGCCAGCAGTCCGACTAGCGGGAGCCGCGGGGACACCGGGGAGCTGTTTTTT. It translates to CASSPTSGSRGDTGELFF.

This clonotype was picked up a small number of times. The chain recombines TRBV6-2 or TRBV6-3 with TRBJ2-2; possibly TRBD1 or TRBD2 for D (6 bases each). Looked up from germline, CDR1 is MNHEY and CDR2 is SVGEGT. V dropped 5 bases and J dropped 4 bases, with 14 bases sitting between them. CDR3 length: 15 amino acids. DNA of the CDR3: TGTGCCAGCAGTGAAGTACAGGGAGGCACCGGGGAGCTGTTTTTT. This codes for CASSEVQGGTGELFF.

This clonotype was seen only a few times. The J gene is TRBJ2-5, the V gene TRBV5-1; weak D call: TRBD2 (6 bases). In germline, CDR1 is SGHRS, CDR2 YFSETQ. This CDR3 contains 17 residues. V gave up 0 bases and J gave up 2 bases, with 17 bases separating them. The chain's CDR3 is CASSLGGTAGVQETQYF. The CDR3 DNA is TGCGCCAGCAGCTTGGGAGGGACTGCCGGGGTTCAAGAGACCCAGTACTTC.

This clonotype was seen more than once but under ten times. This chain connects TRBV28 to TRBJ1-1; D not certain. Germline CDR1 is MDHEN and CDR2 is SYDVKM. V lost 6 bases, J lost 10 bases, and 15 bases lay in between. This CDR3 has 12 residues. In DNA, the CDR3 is TGTGCCAGCAGATCCGAACAGCTACGAGCTTTCTTT. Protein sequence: CASRSEQLRAFF.

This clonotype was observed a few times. This CDR3 reads CASSPDTVLGYTF. The CDR3 DNA reads as TGTGCCAGCTCACCAGACACCGTCCTCGGCTACACCTTC. The chain uses TRBV18 and TRBJ1-2; D unclear. Germline V gene data show CDR1 as KGHSH and CDR2 as LQKENI. This CDR3 region has 13 residues. V was pared by 2 bases and J by 8 bases, with 12 bases between.

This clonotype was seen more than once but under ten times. CDR3 in DNA: TGTGCCAGCAGCCAGGGGACAATTCCCCAGCCCCAGCATTTT. As protein: CASSQGTIPQPQHF. The chain is built from TRBV3-1 and TRBJ1-5; maybe TRBD1 (6 bases). Germline V gene data show CDR1 as LGHDT and CDR2 as YNNKEL (reference sequence). V was pared by 3 bases and J by 7 bases, with 13 bases between. This CDR3 region has 14 residues.

The chain's CDR3 is CASSLKGRHLSGANVLTF. The DNA for the CDR3 is TGTGCCAGCAGTTTAAAGGGGCGCCACCTCTCTGGGGCCAACGTCCTGACTTTC. The V call is TRBV28, the J call TRBJ2-6; tentative D call: TRBD1 (5 bases). CDR1 is MDHEN and CDR2 is SYDVKM in the germline V gene. V lost 2 bases to trimming and J lost 0 bases, with 14 bases between them. CDR3 size: 18 residues.

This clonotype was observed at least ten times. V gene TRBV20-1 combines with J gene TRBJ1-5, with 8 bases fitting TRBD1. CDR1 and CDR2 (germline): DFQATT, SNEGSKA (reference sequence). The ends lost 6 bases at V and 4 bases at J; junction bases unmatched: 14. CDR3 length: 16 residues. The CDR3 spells CSAARNPGQGNQPQHF. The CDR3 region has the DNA TGCAGTGCCGCAAGAAACCCTGGACAGGGTAATCAGCCCCAGCATTTT.

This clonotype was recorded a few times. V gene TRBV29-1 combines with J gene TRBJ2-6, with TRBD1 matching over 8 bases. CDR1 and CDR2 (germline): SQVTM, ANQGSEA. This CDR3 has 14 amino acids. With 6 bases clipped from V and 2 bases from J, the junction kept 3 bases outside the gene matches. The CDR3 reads CSVPDRAGANVLTF. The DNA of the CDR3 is TGCAGCGTCCCGGACAGGGCTGGGGCCAACGTCCTGACTTTC.

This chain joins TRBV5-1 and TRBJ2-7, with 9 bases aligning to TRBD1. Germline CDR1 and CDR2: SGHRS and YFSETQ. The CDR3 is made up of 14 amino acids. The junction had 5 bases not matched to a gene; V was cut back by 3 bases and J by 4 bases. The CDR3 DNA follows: TGCGCCAGCAGCTACGGACAGGGGTGGTACGAGCAGTACTTC. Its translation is CASSYGQGWYEQYF.

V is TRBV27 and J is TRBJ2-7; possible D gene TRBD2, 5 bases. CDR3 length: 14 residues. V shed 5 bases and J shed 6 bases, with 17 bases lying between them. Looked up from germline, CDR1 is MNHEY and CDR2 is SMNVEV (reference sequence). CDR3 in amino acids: CASSPSALAREQYF. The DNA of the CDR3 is TGTGCCAGCAGTCCATCGGCGCTAGCTCGCGAGCAGTACTTC.

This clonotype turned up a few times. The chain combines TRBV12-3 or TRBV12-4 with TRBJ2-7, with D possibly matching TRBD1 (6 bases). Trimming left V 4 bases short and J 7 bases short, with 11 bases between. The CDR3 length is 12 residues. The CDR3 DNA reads TGTGCCAGCAGTTCAGACAGGAGAGAGCAGTACTTC. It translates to CASSSDRREQYF.

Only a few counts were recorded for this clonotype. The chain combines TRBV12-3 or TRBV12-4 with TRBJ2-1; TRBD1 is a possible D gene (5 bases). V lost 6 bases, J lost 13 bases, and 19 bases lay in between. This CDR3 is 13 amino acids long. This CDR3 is CASSRDSANPQFF. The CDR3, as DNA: TGTGCCAGCAGCCGCGACAGTGCTAACCCCCAGTTCTTC.